This passage covers 23 T cell receptor beta chains from one sample sequenced in a study of Graves' ophthalmopathy and Graves' hyperthyroidism. Scientists amplified the TCR beta CDR3 regions from RNA transcripts. The workflow started with a first-round RT-PCR run with HTBI primers and then moved on to a second-round multiplex PCR. TCRdb analysed the multiplex PCR reads with MiXCR anew, one entry per CDR3 protein. The sample contains a few hundred thousand distinct CDR3 sequences, about a sixth of which appear only once. The source material was peripheral blood. These receptors came from an adult woman with stable Graves' hyperthyroidism.

Ten or more counts support this clonotype. The chain joins TRBV3-1 to TRBJ1-1; D gene ambiguous. This CDR3 is 14 amino acids long. CDR1 and CDR2 from the germline V gene are LGHDT and YNNKEL (reference sequence). V was pared by 2 bases and J by 0 bases, with 7 bases between. CDR3 DNA: TGTGCCAGCAGCCAATCGGAGATGAACACTGAAGCTTTCTTT. Residues: CASSQSEMNTEAFF.

This clonotype was seen ten or more times. This chain links TRBV12-3 or TRBV12-4 with TRBJ2-5; D unclear. V was trimmed by 6 bases and J by 5 bases, leaving 10 bases between them. The CDR3 sequence is 12 residues long. CDR3 bases: TGTGCCAGCAGGAGATATAGGGAGACCCAGTACTTC. Translating it yields CASRRYRETQYF.

V usage is TRBV7-4 and J usage is TRBJ1-2; D is uncertain. CDR1 SGHVT and CDR2 SQSDAQ come from the germline V gene. This CDR3 is 16 amino acids long. The CDR3 reads CVCSFRFVLANYGYTF. CDR3 DNA sequence: TGTGTCTGCAGCTTCCGCTTTGTCCTTGCTAACTATGGCTACACCTTC.

The chain combines TRBV5-1 with TRBJ2-2, with D perhaps TRBD2 (5 bases). Per the germline V gene, CDR1 is SGHRS and CDR2 is YFSETQ. V was cut by 4 bases and J by 3 bases, with 13 bases left in between. This CDR3 is 15 amino acids long. DNA for the CDR3: TGCGCCAGCAGCCCCGGGATACCCGACACCGGGGAGCTGTTTTTT. It encodes CASSPGIPDTGELFF.

This clonotype was seen repeatedly, ten times or more. This chain uses TRBV7-2 with TRBJ2-5; D is unresolved. V was cut by 1 base and J by 5 bases, with 11 bases left in between. CDR3 size: 14 residues. Germline CDR1 is SGHTA and CDR2 is FQGNSA. The CDR3 loop reads CASSLGAVGETQYF. The CDR3 DNA reads as TGTGCCAGCAGCTTAGGTGCGGTGGGTGAGACCCAGTACTTC.

This clonotype was recorded at least ten times. This chain connects TRBV6-5 to TRBJ2-6; tentative D call: TRBD1 (6 bases). V gave up 2 bases and J gave up 0 bases, with 11 bases separating them. The germline V gene has CDR1 MNHEY and CDR2 SVGAGI. The CDR3 runs to 17 residues. The CDR3 loop reads CASSYTNRASGANVLTF. CDR3 in DNA: TGTGCCAGCAGTTACACGAACAGGGCCTCTGGGGCCAACGTCCTGACTTTC.

This clonotype was counted at least ten times. The rearrangement uses TRBV15 and TRBJ1-5; 8 nucleotides align to TRBD1. V was clipped by 2 bases and J by 5 bases; unmatched bases: 2. This CDR3 has 14 residues. The V gene's germline CDR1 is LNHNV and CDR2 YYDKDF (reference sequence). CDR3 region: CATSRQGAYQPQHF. For the CDR3, the DNA is TGTGCCACCAGCAGACAGGGGGCTTATCAGCCCCAGCATTTT.

This clonotype has ten or more counts. This rearrangement joins TRBV7-2 to TRBJ1-1; 10 bases are a match to TRBD1. CDR1 and CDR2 from the germline V gene are SGHTA and FQGNSA. Trimming cost V 4 bases and J 11 bases; bases outside gene matches: 10. This CDR3 contains 14 residues. The CDR3 loop is CASSSRQGAQEAFF. The CDR3, as DNA: TGTGCCAGCAGCTCACGACAGGGGGCGCAAGAGGCTTTCTTT. The variable domain in full, completed from reference TRBV7-2 and TRBJ1-1, reads GAGVSQSPSNKVTEKGKDVELRCDPISGHTALYWYRQSLGQGLEFLIYFQGNSAPDKSGLPSDRFSAERTGGSVSTLTIQRTQQEDSAVYLCASSSRQGAQEAFFGQGTRLTVV.

The CDR3: CASRGPDRVSGELFF. The CDR3, as DNA: TGTGCCAGCAGAGGTCCCGACAGGGTCTCCGGGGAGCTGTTTTTT. J is TRBJ2-2 and V is TRBV6-1; 7 nucleotides match TRBD1. The CDR3 contains 15 residues. The V and J ends lost 6 bases and 6 bases, in that order; junction bases with no gene match: 10. Germline V gene data show CDR1 as MNHNS and CDR2 as SASEGT.

V gene TRBV7-2 combines with J gene TRBJ2-7; D assignment may be TRBD1 or TRBD2 (5 bases each). Trimming left V 7 bases short and J 0 bases short, with 16 bases between. CDR1 is SGHTA and CDR2 is FQGNSA in the germline V gene. The CDR3 runs 15 residues. Written as DNA, the CDR3 is TGTGCCAGCATTCCGGGACCGAGGAGCTCCTACGAGCAGTACTTC. This translates into CASIPGPRSSYEQYF.

This clonotype was seen repeatedly, ten times or more. The germline gene is not matched at one end of the junction; a read error may be the cause. The genes are TRBV28 and TRBJ2-4, with D possibly being TRBD1 (6 bases). Germline-derived CDR1 and CDR2 are MDHEN and SYDVKM. This CDR3 has 16 amino acids. CDR3 in DNA: TGTGCCAGCAGCCTAACTAATGGAGGACCGTGGGACATTAAGTACTTC. Translation: CASSLTNGGPWDIKYF.

This clonotype was recorded many times. V usage is TRBV28 and J usage is TRBJ1-3; D remains unclear. Germline values: CDR1 MDHEN, CDR2 SYDVKM. The CDR3 is made up of 14 amino acids. The germline V and J ends were trimmed by 2 bases and 2 bases, with 7 bases remaining between them. This chain's CDR3 is CASSLTTAGNTIYF. For the CDR3, the DNA is TGTGCCAGCAGTTTAACAACAGCTGGAAACACCATATATTTT.

This clonotype was counted many times. This chain's CDR3 is CASSQVAGTNTEAFF. The CDR3 DNA sequence: TGTGCCAGCAGCCAAGTTGCCGGGACGAACACTGAAGCTTTCTTT. The rearrangement links TRBV3-1 to TRBJ1-1, with a tentative D call TRBD1 (5 bases). The CDR3 loop spans 15 amino acids. Deletions cut 1 base from V and 1 base from J, with 10 bases between. Germline CDR1 reads LGHDT; CDR2 reads YNNKEL (reference sequence).

In regard to this clonotype: The CDR3 does not close with the conserved phenylalanine or tryptophan, likely indicating a read error. The DNA is omitted, as the CDR3 cannot be located on it reliably, and the CDR3 follows TCRdb's listing. This CDR3 is CASSPGGLQETQDY. The chain carries TRBV12-3 or TRBV12-4 and TRBJ2-5; the listed D gene, TRBD1, was not tested against the DNA. The CDR3 numbers 14 amino acids, ends counted.

This clonotype has at least ten counts. The chain combines TRBV7-3 with TRBJ2-2; no clear D. The CDR3 consists of 11 residues. Trimming left V 4 bases short and J 7 bases short, with 4 bases between. CDR1 and CDR2 from the germline V gene are SGHTA and FQGTGA. In DNA, the CDR3 is TGTGCCAGCAGCTCAGACGGGGAGCTGTTTTTT. Translation gives CASSSDGELFF.

V gene TRBV5-1 combines with J gene TRBJ2-1; TRBD2 might be the D (7 bases). Trimming took off 0 bases at V and 12 bases at J, with 10 bases between the two ends. The CDR3 is 12 residues long. Germline CDR1 SGHRS, CDR2 YFSETQ. CDR3 coding DNA: TGCGCCAGCAGCTTGGTGGGAGGGGGGCAGTTCTTC. Translation: CASSLVGGGQFF.

This clonotype was recorded at least ten times. The chain couples TRBV15 to TRBJ1-5, with 10 bases matching TRBD1. This CDR3 comprises 14 residues. CDR1 LNHNV and CDR2 YYDKDF come from the germline V gene (reference sequence). V lost 5 bases, J lost 7 bases, and 5 bases stayed unmatched. The CDR3 is CATSPGQGGQPQHF. Written as DNA, the CDR3 is TGTGCCACCAGCCCCGGACAGGGGGGACAGCCCCAGCATTTT.

The chain combines TRBV19 with TRBJ2-6, with a weak D call TRBD1 (6 bases). Germline V gives CDR1 LNHDA, CDR2 SQIVND (reference sequence). Trimming removed 5 bases from V and 0 bases from J, with 14 bases in between. This CDR3 spans 17 amino acids. The CDR3 DNA follows: TGTGCCAGTAGTGCCCGACAGGATCACTCTGGGGCCAACGTCCTGACTTTC. This sequence encodes CASSARQDHSGANVLTF.

This clonotype came up many times. The V call is TRBV2, the J call TRBJ2-7, with 7 bases aligning to TRBD1. Germline values: CDR1 SNHLY, CDR2 FYNNEI. The CDR3 totals 15 residues. The J segment lost 2 bases and the V segment lost 4 bases, leaving 8 bases of the junction unmatched. The CDR3 here is CASSGDSGTAYEQYF. CDR3 DNA: TGTGCCAGCAGTGGGGACAGTGGAACTGCCTACGAGCAGTACTTC.

This clonotype was seen many times. The gene calls are TRBV20-1 and TRBJ1-5; the D gene is possibly TRBD1 (5 bases). V dropped 0 bases and J dropped 0 bases, with 18 bases sitting between them. CDR1 is DFQATT, CDR2 SNEGSKA, per germline (reference sequence). This CDR3 spans 18 amino acids. The CDR3 loop reads CSARDTGTHLYSNQPQHF. Written as DNA, the CDR3 is TGCAGTGCTAGAGATACCGGGACTCATCTATATAGCAATCAGCCCCAGCATTTT.

This clonotype occurred many times. The chain joins TRBV27 to TRBJ2-7; D is undetermined. Trimming took 3 bases from V and 6 from J, leaving 9 bases between them. Germline V lookup: CDR1 MNHEY, CDR2 SMNVEV (reference sequence). The CDR3 extends over 12 amino acids. DNA for the CDR3: TGTGCCAGCAGTTTTTACGGTGGCGAGCAGTACTTC. Residues: CASSFYGGEQYF.

This clonotype has ten or more counts. This chain links TRBV27 with TRBJ2-7; the D is unclear. The CDR3 runs 14 residues. The germline V and J ends were trimmed by 6 bases and 0 bases, with 12 bases remaining between them. Germline-derived CDR1 and CDR2 are MNHEY and SMNVEV (reference sequence). The CDR3 spells CASSLVGSSYEQYF. CDR3 nucleotides: TGTGCCAGCAGCTTAGTGGGAAGCTCCTACGAGCAGTACTTC.

This clonotype has at least ten counts. V is TRBV6-5 and J is TRBJ2-7; unclear D gene. The CDR3 length is 14 residues. CDR1 and CDR2 (germline): MNHEY, SVGAGI. V was pared by 4 bases and J by 0 bases, with 10 bases between. DNA for the CDR3: TGTGCCAGCAGTTTACTTATGGGCTCCTACGAGCAGTACTTC. Its protein product is CASSLLMGSYEQYF.